Shown below are 21 T cell receptor beta chains from a single sample sequenced in a study of shared clonotypes between healthy human individuals. Some clones are missing from TCRdb's copy, which holds only in-frame ones; the method was immunoSEQ multiplex PCR. The table includes hundreds of thousands of clones, about 96% detected once. The sequencing input was naive CD4+ T cells sorted from blood. The subset here: CD45RA+ positively selected. These TCRs come from a woman aged 25 to 39 in good health.

This rearrangement joins TRBV18 to TRBJ2-2; 9 bases are shared with TRBD1. The CDR3 sequence is 18 residues long. Germline V lookup: CDR1 KGHSH, CDR2 LQKENI. Losses at the gene ends were 6 bases for V and 4 bases for J; bases not matched to a gene: 15. CDR3 protein: CASSPQMPDRGTTGELFF. The CDR3 DNA is TGTGCCAGCTCCCCTCAAATGCCAGACAGGGGGACCACCGGGGAGCTGTTTTTT.

The chain recombines TRBV2 with TRBJ1-1, with D maybe TRBD1 (6 bases). Germline CDR1 and CDR2: SNHLY and FYNNEI. Trimming left V 7 bases short and J 5 bases short, with 11 bases between. The CDR3 totals 12 residues. CDR3 nucleotides: TGTGCCAGCAAGGGGGATTGGACTGAAGCTTTCTTT. This gives the protein CASKGDWTEAFF.

The V gene is TRBV5-1, the J gene TRBJ2-7, with 8 bases that match TRBD1. V was clipped by 4 bases and J by 1 base; unmatched bases: 7. Germline loops: CDR1 SGHRS, CDR2 YFSETQ. This CDR3 is built from 15 residues. DNA of the CDR3: TGCGCCAGCAGCCTAGGACAGGGAAGATCCTACGAGCAGTACTTC. Protein: CASSLGQGRSYEQYF. The full variable domain, with the rest looked up from reference TRBV5-1 and TRBJ2-7, is KAGVTQTPRYLIKTRGQQVTLSCSPISGHRSVSWYQQTPGQGLQFLFEYFSETQRNKGNFPGRFSGRQFSNSRSEMNVSTLELGDSALYLCASSLGQGRSYEQYFGPGTRLTVT.

J is TRBJ1-1 and V is TRBV2, with 12 positions matching TRBD1. V shed 2 bases and J 10 bases; nucleotides not matched to a gene: 14. In germline, CDR1 is SNHLY, CDR2 FYNNEI. This CDR3 spans 17 amino acids. Here the CDR3 DNA reads TGTGCCAGCAGTGAACAAGGCGTTGGGACAGGGGGCGAGGGAGCTTTCTTT. Residues: CASSEQGVGTGGEGAFF.

V and J are TRBV6-1 and TRBJ1-1; no definite D call. Trimming stripped 5 bases from V and 3 bases from J, with 10 bases between. Germline-derived CDR1 and CDR2 are MNHNS and SASEGT. This CDR3 is built from 13 residues. CDR3 nucleotides: TGTGCCAGCAGTCTAATAGGGTACACTGAAGCTTTCTTT. It codes for CASSLIGYTEAFF.

This clone appeared a few times. The DNA of the CDR3 is TGCAGTGCTAGAGATCTTAGCACCTTC. This codes for CSARDLSTF. The chain uses TRBV20-1 and TRBJ1-2; the D is unclear. Germline CDR1 DFQATT, CDR2 SNEGSKA (reference sequence). V shed 0 bases and J shed 13 bases, with 6 bases lying between them. The CDR3 length is 9 residues.

In DNA, the CDR3 is TGCGCCAGCAGCTCCCGGCCGGGACAGACCTACGAGCAGTACTTC. It is translated as CASSSRPGQTYEQYF. The rearrangement joins TRBV5-1 to TRBJ2-7; TRBD1 matches 7 bases. This CDR3 is 15 amino acids long. V lost 3 bases, J lost 2 bases, and 8 bases stayed unmatched. Germline lookup yields CDR1 SGHRS and CDR2 YFSETQ. The full variable domain, completed using reference TRBV5-1 and TRBJ2-7, is KAGVTQTPRYLIKTRGQQVTLSCSPISGHRSVSWYQQTPGQGLQFLFEYFSETQRNKGNFPGRFSGRQFSNSRSEMNVSTLELGDSALYLCASSSRPGQTYEQYFGPGTRLTVT.

Remarks on this clone: Other DNA sequences of this sample code for an identical CDR3. The V call is TRBV28, the J call TRBJ1-1; D is unclear. Germline CDR1 reads MDHEN; CDR2 reads SYDVKM. V was pared by 2 bases and J by 4 bases, with 5 bases between. CDR3 size: 12 residues. CDR3 sequence: CASSLEGTEAFF. CDR3 DNA: TGTGCCAGCAGTTTAGAAGGCACTGAAGCTTTCTTT.

The CDR3 region has the DNA TGTGCCAGCAGTTGGCAGACTAGCGGGAGCCAGCAGTACTTC. Its translation: CASSWQTSGSQQYF. The chain couples TRBV6-5 to TRBJ2-7, with 12 bases matching TRBD2. The V segment lost 4 bases and the J segment 8 bases; nucleotides outside the gene matches: 6. Looked up from germline, CDR1 is MNHEY and CDR2 is SVGAGI. CDR3 length: 14 residues.

The V call is TRBV28, the J call TRBJ2-2, with TRBD1 as a possible D gene (6 bases). From germline, CDR1 is MDHEN and CDR2 SYDVKM. Deletions cut 5 bases from V and 5 bases from J, with 15 bases between. The CDR3 extends over 15 amino acids. CDR3 sequence (DNA): TGTGCCAGCAGTCCCGGGACACTGTGGACCGGGGAGCTGTTTTTT. It codes for CASSPGTLWTGELFF.

V gene TRBV14 combines with J gene TRBJ2-1, with 13 bases matching TRBD2. V trimming: 4 bases; J trimming: 7 bases; junction bases outside the gene matches: 7. From germline, CDR1 is SGHDN and CDR2 FVKESK. The CDR3 loop spans 16 amino acids. The CDR3 nucleotides read TGTGCCAGCAGCCCATTAGGACTAGCGGGAGAGAATGAGCAGTTCTTC. This gives the protein CASSPLGLAGENEQFF.

The chain employs TRBV2 and TRBJ1-2; the match to TRBD1 covers 8 bases. The CDR3 extends over 13 amino acids. Losses at the gene ends were 10 bases for V and 12 bases for J; bases not matched to a gene: 16. Per germline, CDR1 SNHLY and CDR2 FYNNEI. The CDR3 DNA sequence: TGTGCCACCCGTGGGGCCCGGGACAGGCCTGACACCTTC. As protein: CATRGARDRPDTF.

V gene TRBV5-5 combines with J gene TRBJ2-1, with TRBD2 matching over 11 bases. In germline, CDR1 is SGHKS, CDR2 YYEKEE (reference sequence). The CDR3 covers 18 residues. Losses at the gene ends were 1 base for V and 4 bases for J; bases not matched to a gene: 10. This CDR3 reads CASSLRGLADKKYNEQFF. CDR3 sequence (DNA): TGTGCCAGCAGCTTGAGGGGACTAGCGGATAAAAAATACAATGAGCAGTTCTTC.

V is TRBV6-5 and J is TRBJ1-2; D is undetermined. CDR1 and CDR2 (germline): MNHEY, SVGAGI. CDR3 size: 11 residues. V lost 6 bases to trimming and J lost 3 bases, with 5 bases between them. CDR3 sequence (DNA): TGTGCCAGCAGCACAGACTATGGCTACACCTTC. Translated, it gives CASSTDYGYTF.

This sequence joins TRBV5-1 and TRBJ2-1; 12 bases align to TRBD2. The germline V gene has CDR1 SGHRS and CDR2 YFSETQ. This CDR3 is 19 amino acids long. V was pared by 0 bases and J by 1 base, with 8 bases of the junction left unmatched. The CDR3 protein is CASSLGLAGVISSYNEQFF. The CDR3 DNA sequence: TGCGCCAGCAGCTTGGGACTAGCGGGAGTCATTAGTTCCTACAATGAGCAGTTCTTC.

The gene calls are TRBV30 and TRBJ2-7; 11 positions match TRBD2. In germline, CDR1 is GTSNPN, CDR2 SVGIG (reference sequence). Unmatched junction bases numbered 16, after V lost 3 bases and J lost 12 bases. This CDR3 region has 15 residues. The CDR3 sequence: CAWRGGLAGNVPSYF. In nucleotides, the CDR3 is TGTGCCTGGAGGGGAGGACTAGCGGGTAACGTCCCCTCGTACTTC.

V gene TRBV5-1 combines with J gene TRBJ2-3, with D possibly TRBD2 on 5 matching bases. This CDR3 region has 16 residues. Trimming removed 0 bases at V and 2 bases at J, with 13 bases between. Germline values: CDR1 SGHRS, CDR2 YFSETQ. Here the CDR3 DNA reads TGCGCCAGCAGCTTGGGGCAGACCGGGGACACAGATACGCAGTATTTT. Residues: CASSLGQTGDTDTQYF.

The chain employs TRBV7-9 and TRBJ1-6, with TRBD1 as a possible D gene (5 bases). CDR3 length: 13 residues. Germline V lookup: CDR1 SEHNR, CDR2 FQNEAQ (reference sequence). V gave up 0 bases and J gave up 9 bases, with 6 bases separating them. Here the CDR3 DNA reads TGTGCCAGCAGCTTAGCCGGGGGTTCACCCCTCCACTTT. Amino acids: CASSLAGGSPLHF.

V is TRBV10-3 and J is TRBJ1-2; weak D call: TRBD1 (5 bases). This CDR3 spans 16 amino acids. Deletions cut 0 bases from V and 0 bases from J, with 11 bases between. Germline-derived CDR1 and CDR2 are ENHRY and SYGVKD. The CDR3 region is CAISESLDITNYGYTF. Written as DNA, the CDR3 is TGTGCCATCAGTGAGTCTTTGGACATTACTAACTATGGCTACACCTTC.

V usage is TRBV28 and J usage is TRBJ1-5, with D unresolved. The CDR3 spans 16 residues. CDR1 and CDR2 from the germline V gene are MDHEN and SYDVKM. Trimming shortened V by 5 bases and J by 2 bases, and 16 bases separated the two germline ends. CDR3 sequence: CASSPRGGPRNQPQHF. For the CDR3, the DNA is TGTGCCAGCAGTCCCCGGGGAGGGCCTCGCAATCAGCCCCAGCATTTT.

This sequence joins TRBV28 and TRBJ1-3, with 10 positions matching TRBD1. The germline gives CDR1 MDHEN, CDR2 SYDVKM. CDR3 length: 21 residues. V trimming: 3 bases; J trimming: 0 bases; junction bases outside the gene matches: 17. The DNA for the CDR3 is TGTGCCAGCAGTTTTTGGGGACTATGGGACAGGGGTAAACACTCTGGAAACACCATATATTTT. Protein: CASSFWGLWDRGKHSGNTIYF.